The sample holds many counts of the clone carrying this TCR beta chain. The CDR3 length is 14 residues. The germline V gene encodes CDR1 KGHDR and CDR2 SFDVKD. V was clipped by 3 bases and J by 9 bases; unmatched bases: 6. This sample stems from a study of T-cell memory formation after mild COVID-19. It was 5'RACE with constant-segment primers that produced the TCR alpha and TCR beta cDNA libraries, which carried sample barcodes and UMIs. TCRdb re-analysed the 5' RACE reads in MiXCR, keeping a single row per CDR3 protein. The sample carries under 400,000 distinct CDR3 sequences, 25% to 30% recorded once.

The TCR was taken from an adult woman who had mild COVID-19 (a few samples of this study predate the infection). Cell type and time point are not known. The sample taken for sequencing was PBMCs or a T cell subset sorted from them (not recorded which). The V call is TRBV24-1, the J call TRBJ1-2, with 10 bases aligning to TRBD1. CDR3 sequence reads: CATSDDRGRGRYTF. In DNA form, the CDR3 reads TGTGCCACCAGTGATGACAGGGGGCGCGGACGCTACACCTTC.